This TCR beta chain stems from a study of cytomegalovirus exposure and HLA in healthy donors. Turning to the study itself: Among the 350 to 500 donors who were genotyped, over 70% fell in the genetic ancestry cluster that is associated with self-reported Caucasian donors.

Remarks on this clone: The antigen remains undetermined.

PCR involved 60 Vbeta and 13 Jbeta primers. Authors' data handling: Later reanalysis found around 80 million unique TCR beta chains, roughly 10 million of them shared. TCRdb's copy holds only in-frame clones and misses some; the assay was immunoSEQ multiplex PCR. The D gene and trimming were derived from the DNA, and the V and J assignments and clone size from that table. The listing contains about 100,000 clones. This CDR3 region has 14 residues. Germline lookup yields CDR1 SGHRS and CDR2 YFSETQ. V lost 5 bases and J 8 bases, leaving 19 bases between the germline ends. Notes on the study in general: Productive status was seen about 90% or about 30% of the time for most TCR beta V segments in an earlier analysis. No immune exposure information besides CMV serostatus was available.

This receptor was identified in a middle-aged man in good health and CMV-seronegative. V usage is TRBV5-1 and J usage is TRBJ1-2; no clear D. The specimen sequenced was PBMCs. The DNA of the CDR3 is TGCGCCAGCAGTCCGGTCCCGATGTCGCGGGGCTACACCTTC. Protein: CASSPVPMSRGYTF.